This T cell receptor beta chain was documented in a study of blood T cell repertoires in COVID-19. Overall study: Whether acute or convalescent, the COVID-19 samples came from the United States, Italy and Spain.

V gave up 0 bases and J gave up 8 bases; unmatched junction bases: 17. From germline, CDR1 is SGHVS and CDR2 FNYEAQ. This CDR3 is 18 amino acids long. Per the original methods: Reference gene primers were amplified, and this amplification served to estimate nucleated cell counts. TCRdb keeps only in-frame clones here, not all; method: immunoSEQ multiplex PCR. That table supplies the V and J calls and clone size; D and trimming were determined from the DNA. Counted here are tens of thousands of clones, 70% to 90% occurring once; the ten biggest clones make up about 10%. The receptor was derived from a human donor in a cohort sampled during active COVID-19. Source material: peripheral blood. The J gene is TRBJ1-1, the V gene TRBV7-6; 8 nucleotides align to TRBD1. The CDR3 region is CASSLAIGQGALEEEAFF. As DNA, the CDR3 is TGTGCCAGCAGCTTAGCGATCGGGCAGGGGGCTCTCGAGGAGGAAGCTTTCTTT.